Listed below are T cell receptor beta chains from one sample, sequenced in a study of CD8 T cells in Susac syndrome. From the immunoSEQ multiplex PCR reads, TCRdb called clonotypes with MiXCR, one entry per CDR3 protein. The data contain about 80,000 distinct CDR3 sequences, 85% to 95% of them seen just once; the ten biggest clones take up about 0.53%. The sample consisted of CD4+ T cells from PBMCs. Source of these receptors: a human donor with Susac syndrome. CDR3s include the opening cysteine and the closing phenylalanine or tryptophan. A D gene is named only where the DNA matches it firmly. A row's size may be missing; if present it is once, few, many or a size class.

DNA: TGCGCCAGCAGCCCCCCCATGCAGGGTCATGAGCAGTTCTTC
CDR3: CASSPPMQGHEQFF
J: TRBJ2-1
length: 14
V: TRBV5-1
D: -
size: -

DNA: TGTGCCAGCAGGGCCTGGGACAGAGAAAACATTCAGTACTTC
CDR3: CASRAWDRENIQYF
J: TRBJ2-4
length: 14
V: TRBV2
D: TRBD1
size: -

DNA: TGCGCCAGCAGCCCGGACCGACAGGGCGCCGGGGAGCTGTTTTTT
CDR3: CASSPDRQGAGELFF
J: TRBJ2-2
length: 15
V: TRBV4-1
D: TRBD1
size: -

DNA: TGTGCCACTGGGACAGAGTCTCCGGACGAGCAGTACTTC
CDR3: CATGTESPDEQYF
J: TRBJ2-7
length: 13
V: TRBV19
D: TRBD1
size: once

DNA: TGTGCCGGCAGCCAAGATTTGGCGGGAGTGGTAGATACGCAGTATTTT
CDR3: CAGSQDLAGVVDTQYF
J: TRBJ2-3
length: 16
V: TRBV4-2
D: TRBD2
size: -

DNA: TGTGCCAGCAGCTTCGGAGGGTCGGGCGGCTACACCTTC
CDR3: CASSFGGSGGYTF
J: TRBJ1-2
length: 13
V: TRBV5-5
D: -
size: -

DNA: TGCAGTGCTAGTTGGGGTGCTGAAGCTTTCTTT
CDR3: CSASWGAEAFF
J: TRBJ1-1
length: 11
V: TRBV20-1
D: -
size: -

DNA: TGCGCCAGCAGCTCAGACGGGACACCAAGTGAAAAACTGTTTTTT
CDR3: CASSSDGTPSEKLFF
J: TRBJ1-4
length: 15
V: TRBV5-1
D: -
size: -

DNA: TGTGCCACCAGCAGAGGAGGGGGGCTCGTGGCGGGCAATCAGCCCCAGCATTTT
CDR3: CATSRGGGLVAGNQPQHF
J: TRBJ1-5
length: 18
V: TRBV15
D: -
size: few

DNA: TGTGCCAGCAGCGCCGGAAACACAGATACGCAGTATTTT
CDR3: CASSAGNTDTQYF
J: TRBJ2-3
length: 13
V: TRBV7-2
D: -
size: once